Listed below are T cell receptor beta chains from one sample, sequenced in a study of Tregs in tolerant kidney transplant recipients. Data came from immunoSEQ multiplex PCR; TCRdb stores just in-frame clones and leaves some out. The sample yields over 60,000 clones, roughly 98% seen once. Material: CD4+ T cells from blood, obtained before the transplant. The receptors were sampled from a human donor who received a combined kidney and bone marrow transplant. CDR3s include the opening cysteine and the closing phenylalanine or tryptophan. D genes are given only for firm matches. Clone size is shown for a subset of rows, as once, few, many or a class of expanded clone.

>TRBV25-1|NA|TRBJ2-3|once
CASSRGDTQYF
TGTGCCAGCAGTCGGGGAGATACGCAGTATTTT
>TRBV5-1|TRBD2|TRBJ2-2|NA
CASSPGTSHNTGELFF
TGCGCCAGCAGCCCAGGGACTAGCCATAACACCGGGGAGCTGTTTTTT
>TRBV6-4|NA|TRBJ1-1|NA
CASSSSGTRDEAFF
TGTGCCAGCAGTTCTTCCGGGACTAGGGATGAAGCTTTCTTT
>TRBV2|TRBD1|TRBJ2-3|NA
CASSEHQGAFHIVHTDTQYF
TGTGCCAGCAGTGAACACCAGGGGGCGTTTCACATAGTACACACAGATACGCAGTATTTT
>TRBV15|NA|TRBJ1-3|NA
CATSRTLGNTIYF
TGTGCCACCAGCAGGACTCTCGGAAACACCATATATTTT
>TRBV7-9|TRBD1|TRBJ2-7|NA
CASSKDREIGEQYF
TGTGCCAGCAGCAAAGACAGGGAGATTGGCGAGCAGTACTTC
>TRBV30|NA|TRBJ2-3|NA
CAWSRLTGDTQYF
TGTGCCTGGAGTCGACTAACGGGAGATACGCAGTATTTT
>TRBV27|TRBD1|TRBJ2-7|NA
CASSVTGGFVHEQYF
TGTGCCAGCAGTGTAACAGGGGGCTTCGTCCACGAGCAGTACTTC
>TRBV11-2|TRBD2|TRBJ2-5|NA
CASSSWREGRETQYF
TGTGCCAGCAGCTCTTGGCGGGAGGGCCGGGAGACCCAGTACTTC
>TRBV27|NA|TRBJ2-4|NA
CASSGDMADKNIQYF
TGTGCCAGCAGTGGTGATATGGCGGACAAAAACATTCAGTACTTC
>TRBV2|NA|TRBJ2-7|NA
CASSPLFSGYSYEQYF
TGTGCCAGCAGTCCTCTATTCTCAGGGTACTCCTACGAGCAGTACTTC
>TRBV28|NA|TRBJ1-2|NA
CASSLFPPPSGGYTF
TGTGCCAGCAGTTTATTCCCTCCACCCTCCGGGGGCTACACCTTC
>TRBV7-9|NA|TRBJ1-1|NA
CASSPTGDTEAFF
TGTGCCAGCAGCCCGACAGGCGACACTGAAGCTTTCTTT
>TRBV5-1|TRBD2|TRBJ2-7|once
CASSFVLTSGNDLPGGEQYF
TGCGCCAGCAGCTTTGTTTTAACTAGCGGGAACGACCTACCGGGGGGGGAGCAGTACTTC
>TRBV7-2|TRBD2|TRBJ2-7|NA
CASSLVGVSGTSYEQYF
TGTGCCAGCAGCTTAGTAGGTGTTAGCGGGACGTCCTACGAGCAGTACTTC
>TRBV28|TRBD2|TRBJ2-2|NA
CASISAGVGEGGELFF
TGTGCCAGCATCTCTGCGGGGGTCGGGGAAGGCGGGGAGCTGTTTTTT
>TRBV7-2|NA|TRBJ2-2|NA
CASSRWGGGAPTGELFF
TGTGCCAGCAGCCGATGGGGTGGGGGCGCGCCCACCGGGGAGCTGTTTTTT
>TRBV2|NA|TRBJ2-7|NA
CASSPRTVVYEQYF
TGTGCCAGCAGTCCGCGGACAGTCGTCTACGAGCAGTACTTC
>TRBV7-2|NA|TRBJ1-1|NA
CASSLAGATEAFF
TGTGCCAGCAGCTTAGCTGGGGCCACTGAAGCTTTCTTT
>TRBV5-4|NA|TRBJ2-2|NA
CASSSMTGGNTGELFF
TGTGCCAGCAGTAGTATGACAGGAGGGAACACCGGGGAGCTGTTTTTT
>TRBV11-3|NA|TRBJ2-2|NA
CASSLDPALAANTGELFF
TGTGCCAGCAGCTTAGATCCTGCCTTAGCAGCGAACACCGGGGAGCTGTTTTTT
>TRBV7-3|TRBD2|TRBJ2-3|NA
CASSLQAGGSTDTQYF
TGTGCCAGCAGCCTACAAGCGGGAGGATCCACAGATACGCAGTATTTT
>TRBV5-1|NA|TRBJ2-1|NA
CASSLTTGTKTYNEQFF
TGCGCCAGCAGCTTAACGACCGGGACAAAGACCTACAATGAGCAGTTCTTC
>TRBV18|TRBD1|TRBJ2-6|NA
CASSPEDRGLGGANVLTF
TGTGCCAGCTCACCGGAGGACAGGGGGCTTGGTGGGGCCAACGTCCTGACTTTC
>TRBV11-3|TRBD1|TRBJ2-7|NA
CASSFETGDSYEQYF
TGTGCCAGCAGCTTTGAGACAGGGGATTCCTACGAGCAGTACTTC
>TRBV6-5|NA|TRBJ1-4|NA
CASSPSRTGNEKLFF
TGTGCCAGCAGTCCTTCACGGACGGGGAATGAAAAACTGTTTTTT
>TRBV30|NA|TRBJ1-1|few
CAWGHFTEAFF
TGTGCCTGGGGACATTTCACTGAAGCTTTCTTT
>TRBV7-6|NA|TRBJ1-6|NA
CASSWLGTYNYNSPLHF
TGTGCCAGCAGCTGGCTGGGCACCTACAACTATAATTCACCCCTCCACTTT
>TRBV19|TRBD2|TRBJ2-1|NA
CASRGGTSGSRSYNEQFF
TGTGCCAGTAGGGGAGGGACTAGCGGGTCCCGTTCCTACAATGAGCAGTTCTTC
>TRBV7-2|NA|TRBJ2-1|NA
CASSLQGGRAGYNEQFF
TGTGCCAGCAGCTTACAAGGGGGTAGGGCAGGGTACAATGAGCAGTTCTTC
>TRBV2|TRBD1|TRBJ2-3|NA
CARAQGVRTDTQYF
TGTGCCAGAGCACAGGGGGTGAGAACAGATACGCAGTATTTT
>TRBV2|TRBD2|TRBJ2-1|NA
CASTPGLAGGNEQFF
TGTGCCAGCACCCCCGGACTAGCGGGAGGAAATGAGCAGTTCTTC
>TRBV11-2|NA|TRBJ2-1|NA
CASSDGARGEQFF
TGTGCCAGCAGCGACGGAGCGCGGGGTGAGCAGTTCTTC
>TRBV19|NA|TRBJ2-3|once
CASTPGTEGPDTQYF
TGTGCCAGTACCCCAGGGACTGAAGGGCCAGATACGCAGTATTTT
>TRBV29-1|TRBD1|TRBJ2-1|NA
CSVEDAGTGQFF
TGCAGCGTTGAAGATGCCGGGACAGGGCAGTTCTTC
>TRBV9|TRBD1|TRBJ2-7|NA
CASSPGDSRLNYEQYF
TGTGCCAGCAGCCCCGGGGACAGCCGACTTAATTACGAGCAGTACTTC
>TRBV2|TRBD2|TRBJ2-7|NA
CASSGLAKDEQYF
TGTGCCAGCAGTGGACTAGCGAAAGACGAGCAGTACTTC
>TRBV7-9|NA|TRBJ1-2|once
CASSFVSFEGNYGYTF
TGTGCCAGCAGCTTTGTGTCATTTGAGGGCAACTATGGCTACACCTTC
>TRBV18|NA|TRBJ2-2|NA
CASSPTGTLNTGELFF
TGTGCCAGCTCACCTACCGGGACTCTCAACACCGGGGAGCTGTTTTTT
>TRBV9|NA|TRBJ1-1|NA
CASSVEYRWTSDTEAFF
TGTGCCAGCAGCGTAGAGTACAGGTGGACGAGTGACACTGAAGCTTTCTTT
>TRBV14|TRBD1|TRBJ2-3|NA
CASSQDRGGGDTQYF
TGTGCCAGCAGCCAGGACAGGGGAGGTGGAGATACGCAGTATTTT
>TRBV11-2|NA|TRBJ1-4|NA
CASSLQGPEKLFF
TGTGCCAGCAGCTTACAGGGCCCCGAAAAACTGTTTTTT
>TRBV7-9|NA|TRBJ1-5|NA
CASSPQGDQPQHF
TGTGCCAGCAGCCCACAGGGAGATCAGCCCCAGCATTTT
>TRBV19|NA|TRBJ1-2|NA
CASSWQGKSNYGYTF
TGTGCCAGTAGTTGGCAGGGGAAGTCTAACTATGGCTACACCTTC
>TRBV7-9|NA|TRBJ2-7|NA
CASSFPTYEQYF
TGTGCCAGCAGCTTTCCAACCTACGAGCAGTACTTC
>TRBV4-3|TRBD1|TRBJ1-4|NA
CASSQGQGREKLFF
TGCGCCAGCAGCCAAGGACAGGGGAGGGAAAAACTGTTTTTT
>TRBV30|TRBD2|TRBJ2-7|NA
CAWKGLAYEQYF
TGTGCCTGGAAGGGACTAGCCTACGAGCAGTACTTC
>TRBV7-7|TRBD2|TRBJ2-2|NA
CASSLSGANTGELFF
TGTGCCAGCAGCCTAAGCGGGGCGAACACCGGGGAGCTGTTTTTT
>TRBV29-1|NA|TRBJ1-1|NA
CSTRQNTEAFF
TGCAGCACCCGACAGAACACTGAAGCTTTCTTT
>TRBV15|NA|TRBJ2-5|once
CATSRDAGKQETQYF
TGTGCCACCAGCAGAGACGCGGGAAAACAAGAGACCCAGTACTTC
>TRBV15|NA|TRBJ1-1|few
CATSRGGPNTEAFF
TGTGCCACCAGCAGAGGGGGGCCGAACACTGAAGCTTTCTTT
>TRBV6-1|NA|TRBJ1-6|NA
CASYDSNSPLHF
TGTGCCAGCTACGACAGTAATTCACCCCTCCACTTT
>TRBV2|NA|TRBJ2-5|NA
CASSGSQGRGETQYF
TGTGCCAGCAGTGGGTCGCAGGGGCGCGGGGAGACCCAGTACTTC